Following are 26 T cell receptor beta chains from one sample sequenced in a study of cytomegalovirus exposure and HLA in healthy donors. This PCR relied on a set of 60 Vbeta primers and 13 Jbeta primers. The table came from immunoSEQ multiplex PCR; TCRdb's copy has only in-frame clones and leaves some out. Seen here are about 100,000 clones, 70% to 80% observed once, and the top ten hold approximately 3.7%. The sample taken for sequencing was PBMCs. The source is a female donor in good health and CMV-seropositive.

The V and J genes are TRBV5-6 and TRBJ2-2; 10 positions match TRBD2. The CDR3 length is 17 residues. Unmatched junction bases numbered 13, after V lost 6 bases and J lost 5 bases. CDR1 SGHDT and CDR2 YYEEEE come from the germline V gene. CDR3 sequence (DNA): TGTGCCAGCATACCTAGCGGGAGAGGATGGGAAACCGGGGAGCTGTTTTTT. It yields the protein CASIPSGRGWETGELFF.

V and J are TRBV19 and TRBJ1-5; D is possibly TRBD1 (5 bases). CDR3 length: 14 amino acids. Trimming left V 9 bases short and J 1 base short, with 13 bases between. Looked up from germline, CDR1 is LNHDA and CDR2 is SQIVND (reference sequence). The CDR3: CASEGGGSNQPQHF. The DNA of the CDR3 is TGTGCCAGCGAGGGCGGGGGGAGCAATCAGCCCCAGCATTTT.

This clone was recorded a few times. CDR3: CASSFTPGLAGGPTGELFF. For the CDR3, the DNA is TGTGCCAGCAGCTTTACCCCGGGACTAGCGGGGGGACCCACCGGGGAGCTGTTTTTT. V usage is TRBV7-2 and J usage is TRBJ2-2; TRBD2 aligns across 15 bases. This CDR3 is 19 amino acids long. J lost 4 bases, V lost 3 bases, and 9 bases had no gene match. Germline lookup yields CDR1 SGHTA and CDR2 FQGNSA.

The CDR3: CASSYLAAPTNTQYF. CDR3 nucleotides: TGTGCCAGCAGTTACCTGGCTGCCCCCACGAATACGCAGTATTTT. This chain links TRBV6-6 with TRBJ2-3, with D hard to call. Trimming shortened V by 2 bases and J by 7 bases, and 16 bases separated the two germline ends. The germline V gene has CDR1 MNHNY and CDR2 SVGAGI (reference sequence). The CDR3 is 15 residues long.

This clone showed up just a few times. The rearrangement joins TRBV4-1 to TRBJ1-1, with a weak D call TRBD1 (5 bases). Germline-derived CDR1 and CDR2 are MGHRA and YSYEKL. Trimming shortened V by 2 bases and J by 6 bases, and 13 bases separated the two germline ends. CDR3 size: 14 residues. The CDR3 region is CASSQPRGAAEAFF. The CDR3 DNA follows: TGCGCCAGCAGCCAACCCCGCGGGGCCGCTGAAGCTTTCTTT.

The rearrangement uses TRBV6-5 and TRBJ1-1; D remains ambiguous. The CDR3 spans 15 residues. CDR1 MNHEY and CDR2 SVGAGI come from the germline V gene. The V end lost 3 bases, the J end lost 1 base, and 12 bases lay between the germline ends. The CDR3 coding sequence is TGTGCCAGCAGTTATAGAGGCAGACGGAACACTGAAGCTTTCTTT. It is translated as CASSYRGRRNTEAFF.

This chain uses TRBV25-1 with TRBJ2-3; 11 nucleotides align to TRBD2. The CDR3 contains 17 residues. Germline assignment: CDR1 MGHDK and CDR2 SYGVNS. Trimming removed 5 bases from V and 3 bases from J; junction bases left unmatched: 10. Here the CDR3 reads CASSSLRTSGRTDTQYF. For the CDR3, the DNA is TGTGCCAGCAGTTCCCTCCGGACTAGCGGGCGAACAGATACGCAGTATTTT.

With regard to this clone: One end of the junction does not line up with germline, which may come from a read error. The J gene is TRBJ2-6, the V gene TRBV30, with TRBD2 matching over 10 bases. CDR3 length equals 16 residues. Germline assignment: CDR1 GTSNPN and CDR2 SVGIG (reference sequence). CDR3 sequence (DNA): TGTGCCTGGACTAGCGGGAGTTCTTCTGGGGCCAACGGCCTGACTTTC. This codes for CAWTSGSSSGANGLTF.

The V and J genes are TRBV5-6 and TRBJ2-1, with a possible D match to TRBD1 (6 bases). V gave up 5 bases and J gave up 2 bases, with 14 bases separating them. The CDR3 loop spans 15 amino acids. Germline values: CDR1 SGHDT, CDR2 YYEEEE. As DNA, the CDR3 is TGTGCCAGCAGGGGTGGGGGCCCCGCCTACAATGAGCAGTTCTTC. It yields the protein CASRGGGPAYNEQFF. Complete variable domain (other parts from reference TRBV5-6 and TRBJ2-1): DAGVTQSPTHLIKTRGQQVTLRCSPKSGHDTVSWYQQALGQGPQFIFQYYEEEERQRGNFPDRFSGHQFPNYSSELNVNALLLGDSALYLCASRGGGPAYNEQFFGPGTRLTVL.

This clone has only a few counts. The V gene is TRBV5-1, the J gene TRBJ2-3; 9 positions match TRBD2. Germline lookup yields CDR1 SGHRS and CDR2 YFSETQ. The CDR3 loop spans 14 amino acids. V trimming: 0 bases; J trimming: 6 bases; junction bases outside the gene matches: 2. CDR3 residues: CASSLVAGVDTQYF. The CDR3 nucleotides are TGCGCCAGCAGCTTGGTAGCGGGGGTGGATACGCAGTATTTT.

This chain uses TRBV19 with TRBJ1-1; D is unclear. The V gene lost 2 bases and the J gene lost 0 bases, with 4 bases spanning the gap. The V gene's germline CDR1 is LNHDA and CDR2 SQIVND (reference sequence). The CDR3 contains 13 residues. CDR3 in amino acids: CASSITLNTEAFF. The DNA of the CDR3 is TGTGCCAGTAGTATAACTCTGAACACTGAAGCTTTCTTT.

Worth noting for this clone: Germline and junction disagree at one end, which may indicate a read error. The chain employs TRBV7-9 and TRBJ2-6; D uncertain. This CDR3 spans 17 amino acids. Germline V CDR1 and CDR2: SEHNR, FQNEAQ (reference sequence). CDR3 sequence reads: CSSSRNVLTYGANVLTF. The DNA for the CDR3 is TGTTCCAGCAGCCGTAACGTCCTTACTTATGGGGCCAACGTCCTGACTTTC.

The chain employs TRBV18 and TRBJ1-1; 8 bases are shared with TRBD1. This CDR3 spans 15 amino acids. V lost 6 bases to trimming and J lost 0 bases; unmatched junction nucleotides: 6. Germline values: CDR1 KGHSH, CDR2 LQKENI. The CDR3, as DNA: TGTGCCAGCTCTCAGGGGGCAGGATTGAACACTGAAGCTTTCTTT. Protein: CASSQGAGLNTEAFF.

This chain connects TRBV2 to TRBJ1-4; 7 bases match TRBD1. This CDR3 is 15 amino acids long. With 4 bases clipped from V and 7 bases from J, the junction kept 9 bases outside the gene matches. Germline CDR1 reads SNHLY; CDR2 reads FYNNEI. CDR3 DNA: TGTGCCAGCAGTGGAGGGACAGCGGATGGTGAAAAACTGTTTTTT. This translates into CASSGGTADGEKLFF.

This rearrangement joins TRBV7-2 to TRBJ1-1; D gene ambiguous. The CDR3 sequence is 11 residues long. The V gene lost 4 bases and the J gene lost 6 bases, with 6 bases spanning the gap. CDR1 and CDR2 from the germline V gene are SGHTA and FQGNSA. The CDR3 DNA is TGTGCCAGCAGCTCTCGGGCTGAAGCTTTCTTT. This gives the protein CASSSRAEAFF. Variable domain in full (rest from reference TRBV7-2 and TRBJ1-1): GAGVSQSPSNKVTEKGKDVELRCDPISGHTALYWYRQSLGQGLEFLIYFQGNSAPDKSGLPSDRFSAERTGGSVSTLTIQRTQQEDSAVYLCASSSRAEAFFGQGTRLTVV.

This clone has just one count. This chain uses TRBV30 with TRBJ2-5; 8 nucleotides align to TRBD1. Germline values: CDR1 GTSNPN, CDR2 SVGIG (reference sequence). The CDR3 sequence is 12 residues long. The V and J ends lost 6 bases and 4 bases, in that order; junction bases with no gene match: 4. CDR3 in DNA: TGTGCCTGTTCTGACAGGGGAGAGACCCAGTACTTC. This encodes CACSDRGETQYF.

The CDR3 bases are TGTGCCAGCTGGACAGGGGACACGGGAACTGAAGCTTTCTTT. Protein: CASWTGDTGTEAFF. The chain links TRBV6-1 to TRBJ1-1; TRBD1 agrees at 9 bases. The V gene end was trimmed by 8 bases and the J gene end by 5 bases; junction bases not matched to a gene: 9. CDR3 size: 14 residues. Germline V CDR1 and CDR2: MNHNS, SASEGT.

The rearrangement uses TRBV30 and TRBJ2-5, with D possibly matching TRBD2 (5 bases). Trimming took 7 bases from V and 7 from J, leaving 10 bases between them. The CDR3 has 10 amino acids. Germline V gene sequence: CDR1 GTSNPN, CDR2 SVGIG (reference sequence). CDR3 sequence (DNA): TGTGCCTTGAGAGAGGGGACCCAGTACTTC. Translation: CALREGTQYF.

This chain uses TRBV1 with TRBJ2-3; the table calls TRBD2, which could not be checked here. TRBV1 is labeled a pseudogene. The CDR3 consists of 19 residues. CDR3 amino acids: CTSSQEGRASGGDTDTQYF. In DNA, the CDR3 is TGCACCAGCAGCCAAGAAGGGCGGGCTAGCGGGGGGGACACAGATACGCAGTATTTT.

The rearrangement uses TRBV4-3 and TRBJ2-3; D is perhaps TRBD2 (5 bases). V was cut by 1 base and J by 6 bases, with 8 bases left in between. Germline CDR1 and CDR2: LGHNA and YSLEER. The CDR3 consists of 13 residues. The CDR3 bases are TGCGCCAGCAGCCAAGCTAGCCTGGATACGCAGTATTTT. It encodes CASSQASLDTQYF.

The rearrangement uses TRBV11-2 and TRBJ2-7; 11 bases fit TRBD1. Germline V gene lookup returns CDR1 SGHAT and CDR2 FQNNGV. CDR3 length: 15 amino acids. V dropped 4 bases and J dropped 2; count of bases not matched to a gene: 4. The CDR3 is CASSSDRGRPYEQYF. For the CDR3, the DNA is TGTGCCAGCAGCTCGGACAGGGGGCGCCCCTACGAGCAGTACTTC.

The chain carries TRBV4-1 and TRBJ2-3; 9 bases line up with TRBD1. Trimming at V came to 3 bases and at J to 4 bases, leaving 8 bases not matched to a gene. Germline V gene sequence: CDR1 MGHRA, CDR2 YSYEKL. The CDR3 sequence is 16 residues long. For the CDR3, the DNA is TGCGCCAGCAGCCATCCAGGACAGGGGCGGTCAGATACGCAGTATTTT. It specifies CASSHPGQGRSDTQYF.

V usage is TRBV6-5 and J usage is TRBJ2-3, with TRBD2 as a possible D gene (6 bases). V was shortened by 9 bases and J by 3 bases, with 7 bases between the two germline ends. The V gene's germline CDR1 is MNHEY and CDR2 SVGAGI. The CDR3 spans 11 residues. CDR3 DNA sequence: TGTGCCAGTGCGGGAACAGATACGCAGTATTTT. It encodes CASAGTDTQYF.

This clone has just a few counts. The chain combines TRBV5-6 with TRBJ2-7; 8 bases line up with TRBD1. CDR1 and CDR2 (germline): SGHDT, YYEEEE. Trimming cost V 4 bases and J 7 bases; bases outside gene matches: 10. CDR3 length: 14 residues. The CDR3 sequence: CASSPRTGIGEQYF. The DNA for the CDR3 is TGTGCCAGCAGCCCCCGGACAGGGATAGGAGAGCAGTACTTC.

The chain employs TRBV6-6 and TRBJ1-1, with D unresolved. CDR1 is MNHNY, CDR2 SVGAGI, per germline (reference sequence). This CDR3 has 13 amino acids. V lost 0 bases to trimming and J lost 1 base, with 3 bases between them. The DNA of the CDR3 is TGTGCCAGCAGTTACTCGCGGAACACTGAAGCTTTCTTT. It yields the protein CASSYSRNTEAFF.

This sequence joins TRBV19 and TRBJ1-6; the D is unclear. The CDR3 length is 17 residues. Trimming took off 5 bases at V and 3 bases at J, with 17 bases between the two ends. Germline CDR1 and CDR2: LNHDA and SQIVND (reference sequence). This chain's CDR3 is CASSPILRGNYNSPLHF. CDR3 DNA sequence: TGTGCCAGTAGTCCGATCCTTCGGGGAAACTATAATTCACCCCTCCACTTT.